This TCR beta chain was recorded in a study of T cell repertoires in cytomegalovirus infection. On the study more broadly: CMV infection together with matching HLA type was indicated by public TCR beta signatures. General observations from the study: HLA-C-restricted, CMV-specific TCR beta clonotypes were dominant ex vivo. Totalled public TCR beta family frequency picked out people who carried CMV plus the relevant HLA.

TCRdb re-derived calls from the reads in MiXCR, one entry per CDR3 protein. The repertoire has about 530,000 distinct CDR3 sequences, around 27% of them found once; the top ten carry around 14%. The CDR3 totals 16 residues. Of note for this clonotype: Its antigen is still unknown. This may stem from a read error, because a much larger clone lies one nucleotide away.

This sequence joins TRBV12-3 or TRBV12-4 and TRBJ2-5; 9 bases match TRBD1. Sequenced material: PBMCs. The origin of this receptor is a human donor in good health (CMV status not recorded). Some clones in this sample may be carry-over from other donors' samples. The CDR3 reads CASSLWGTGTQGTQYF. Written as DNA, the CDR3 is TGTGCCAGCAGTTTATGGGGGACAGGGACCCAAGGGACCCAGTACTTC.